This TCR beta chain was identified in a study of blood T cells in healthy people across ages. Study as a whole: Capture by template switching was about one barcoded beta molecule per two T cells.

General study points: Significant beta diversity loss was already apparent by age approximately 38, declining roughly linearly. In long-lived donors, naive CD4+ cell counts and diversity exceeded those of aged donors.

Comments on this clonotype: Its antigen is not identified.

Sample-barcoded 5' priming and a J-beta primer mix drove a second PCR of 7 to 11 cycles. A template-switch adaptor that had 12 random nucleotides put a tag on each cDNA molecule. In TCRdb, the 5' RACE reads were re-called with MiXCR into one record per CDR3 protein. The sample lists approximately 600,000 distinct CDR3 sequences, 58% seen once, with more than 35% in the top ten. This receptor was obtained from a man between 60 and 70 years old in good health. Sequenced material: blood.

The DNA of the CDR3 is TGCGCCAGCAGCCTGATCACAGGGGGCAGTGAGACCCAGTACTTC. This encodes CASSLITGGSETQYF. The chain uses TRBV5-1 and TRBJ2-5; 9 bases line up with TRBD1. The V gene end was trimmed by 4 bases and the J gene end by 5 bases; junction bases not matched to a gene: 9. The CDR3 extends over 15 amino acids. CDR1 and CDR2 from the germline V gene are SGHRS and YFSETQ.